In its sample, the clone carrying this T cell receptor (beta chain) was seen many times. Its antigen remains unidentified. The record originates from a study of T cells in Graves' hyperthyroidism and ophthalmopathy. Authors of the study amplified TCR beta CDR3 regions from RNA transcripts. Using the HTBI primer set, a first-round RT-PCR was run on the TCR CDR3. TCRdb re-derived calls from the multiplex PCR reads in MiXCR, one entry per CDR3 protein. The sample includes roughly 130,000 distinct CDR3 sequences, more than 20% of them seen just once. Hyperthyroidism in the patients, aged 18 to 65, was newly diagnosed and under 2 months in duration. Points from the study as a whole: In blood, most of the thyroid clonotypes expanded above 0.001 were also present. Ophthalmopathy and stable hyperthyroidism were separated by a 13 V-J model.

The sample consisted of blood. This receptor was obtained from a woman aged 45-59 years with Graves' hyperthyroidism that later progressed to Graves' ophthalmopathy.

The CDR3 protein is CASRKGASTNEKLFF. Written as DNA, the CDR3 is TGTGCCAGCAGAAAGGGGGCGTCGACTAATGAAAAACTGTTTTTT. The chain is built from TRBV7-6 and TRBJ1-4; 7 nucleotides line up with TRBD1. Losses at the gene ends were 6 bases for V and 2 bases for J; bases not matched to a gene: 6. CDR1 is SGHVS, CDR2 FNYEAQ, per germline. The CDR3 extends over 15 amino acids.